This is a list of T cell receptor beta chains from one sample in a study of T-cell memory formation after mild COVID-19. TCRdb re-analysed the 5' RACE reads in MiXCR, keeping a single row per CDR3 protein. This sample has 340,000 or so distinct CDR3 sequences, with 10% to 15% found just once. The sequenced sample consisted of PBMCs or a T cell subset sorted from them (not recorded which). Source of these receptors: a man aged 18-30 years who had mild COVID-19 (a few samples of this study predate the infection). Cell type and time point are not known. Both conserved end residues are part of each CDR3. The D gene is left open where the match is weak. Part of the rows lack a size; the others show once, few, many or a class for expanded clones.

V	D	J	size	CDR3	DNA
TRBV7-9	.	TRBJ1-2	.	CASSLTNQFPYGYTF	TGTGCCAGCAGCTTAACAAACCAGTTCCCCTATGGCTACACCTTC
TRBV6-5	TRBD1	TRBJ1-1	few	CASSSGTDTEAFF	TGTGCCAGCAGTTCCGGGACAGACACTGAAGCTTTCTTT
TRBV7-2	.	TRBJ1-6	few	CASSLAVGGLSSPLHF	TGTGCCAGCAGCTTAGCGGTGGGGGGGCTAAGTTCACCCCTCCACTTT
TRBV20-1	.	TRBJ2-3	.	CSARRDMPITQYF	TGCAGTGCTAGAAGGGATATGCCCATCACGCAGTATTTT
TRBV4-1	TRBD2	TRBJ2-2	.	CASSQRFGGAWSGELFF	TGCGCCAGCAGCCAACGATTCGGGGGGGCCTGGAGCGGGGAGCTGTTTTTT
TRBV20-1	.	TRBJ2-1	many	CSAPWASHEQFF	TGCAGTGCCCCCTGGGCTAGTCATGAGCAGTTCTTC
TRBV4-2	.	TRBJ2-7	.	CASSQVKGYEQYF	TGTGCCAGCAGCCAGGTCAAGGGCTACGAGCAGTACTTC
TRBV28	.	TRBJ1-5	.	CASSSSDGSNQPQHF	TGTGCCAGCAGTTCCTCCGACGGGAGCAATCAGCCCCAGCATTTT
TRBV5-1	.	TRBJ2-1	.	CASSPGILTNNEQFF	TGCGCCAGCAGCCCCGGGATACTGACCAACAATGAGCAGTTCTTC
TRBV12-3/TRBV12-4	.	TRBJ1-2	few	CASSLGQGGLGHYGYTF	TGTGCCAGCAGTTTGGGGCAGGGAGGTTTAGGTCACTATGGCTACACCTTC
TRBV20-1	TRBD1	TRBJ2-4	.	CSANHPSRQGDKNIQYF	TGCAGTGCTAACCACCCGAGTCGTCAGGGGGACAAAAACATTCAGTACTTC
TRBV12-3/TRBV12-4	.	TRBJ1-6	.	CASSGPRSPLHF	TGTGCCAGCAGTGGGCCTCGGTCACCCCTCCACTTT
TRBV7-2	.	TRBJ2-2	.	CASSPLVSRGTGELIF	TGTGCCAGCAGCCCCTTGGTGTCTAGGGGCACCGGGGAGCTGATTTTT
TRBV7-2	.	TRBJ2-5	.	CASSLMYQETQYF	TGTGCCAGCAGCTTAATGTACCAAGAGACCCAGTACTTC
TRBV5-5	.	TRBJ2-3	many	CASSSPTDTQYF	TGTGCCAGCAGCTCCCCCACAGATACGCAGTATTTT
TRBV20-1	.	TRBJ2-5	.	CSARGLKPGSSETQYF	TGCAGTGCTAGGGGGTTGAAGCCGGGCAGTTCGGAGACCCAGTACTTC